The 5 T cell receptor beta chains below come from one sample, sequenced in a study of T cell changes during pregnancy in multiple sclerosis. Only in-frame clones appear in the TCRdb table, and some are missing; sequencing was by immunoSEQ multiplex PCR. The table lists some 47,000 clones, 80% to 90% of them singletons. Specimen: CD8+ T cells from peripheral blood mononuclear cells, collected in the second trimester of pregnancy. These receptors came from a female donor with multiple sclerosis, enrolled in a pregnancy study.

The rearrangement links TRBV7-3 to TRBJ2-1; a possible D gene is TRBD1 (6 bases). The ends were cut back, 5 bases at V and 5 bases at J, with 16 bases in the middle. The CDR3 is 15 amino acids. Germline CDR1 reads SGHTA; CDR2 reads FQGTGA. The CDR3 is CASSAMGDTNNEQFF. The DNA of the CDR3 is TGTGCCAGCAGCGCTATGGGGGACACCAACAATGAGCAGTTCTTC.

The gene calls are TRBV7-3 and TRBJ2-7, with 9 positions matching TRBD1. Germline CDR1 reads SGHTA; CDR2 reads FQGTGA. CDR3 length: 16 residues. V was clipped by 1 base and J by 3 bases; unmatched bases: 7. The CDR3 sequence is CASSLNPGQGIYEQYF. The CDR3 coding sequence is TGTGCCAGCAGCTTAAATCCGGGACAGGGTATCTACGAGCAGTACTTC.

By frequency in the sample, this clone is medium-sized. The chain is built from TRBV6-6 and TRBJ1-6, with D maybe TRBD1 (5 bases). Germline values: CDR1 MNHNY, CDR2 SVGAGI (reference sequence). The CDR3 covers 14 residues. Trimming removed 7 bases at V and 7 bases at J, with 14 bases between. The CDR3 region has the DNA TGTGCCAGCACCCCCCCAGGGAACAATTCACCCCTCCACTTT. This gives the protein CASTPPGNNSPLHF.

The rearrangement joins TRBV19 to TRBJ2-1; 13 positions agree with TRBD2. The CDR3 runs 15 residues. Unmatched junction bases numbered 9, after V lost 6 bases and J lost 10 bases. CDR1 is LNHDA and CDR2 is SQIVND in the germline V gene (reference sequence). The CDR3: CASRELAGGPGEQFF. CDR3 nucleotide sequence: TGTGCCAGTAGGGAACTAGCGGGGGGGCCGGGGGAGCAGTTCTTC.

The genes are TRBV6-1 and TRBJ2-1, with 11 bases fitting TRBD2. Looked up from germline, CDR1 is MNHNS and CDR2 is SASEGT. The junction had 8 bases not matched to a gene; V was cut back by 4 bases and J by 3 bases. The CDR3 sequence is 17 residues long. CDR3 protein: CASSASIAGGSYNEQFF. The CDR3 DNA follows: TGTGCCAGCAGTGCCTCGATAGCGGGAGGGAGCTACAATGAGCAGTTCTTC.